What follows are 9 T cell receptor beta chains derived from one specimen sequenced in a study of T cell repertoires in cytomegalovirus infection. These receptors lack a known antigen. In TCRdb, the reads were re-called with MiXCR into one record per CDR3 protein. The sample yields approximately 1,000,000 distinct CDR3 sequences, around 32% seen once. Sequencing was performed on cultured CD8+ T cells from PBMCs, taken from culture after CMV antigen stimulation. These receptors all stem from a human donor in good health (CMV status not recorded). Some clones in this sample may be carry-over from other donors' samples.

The CDR3 bases are TGCGCCAGCAGCTTGGCCAGGGGATCCGGGGAGCTGTTTTTT. Amino acids: CASSLARGSGELFF. The chain joins TRBV5-1 to TRBJ2-2; TRBD1 is a possible D gene (6 bases). Germline assignment: CDR1 SGHRS and CDR2 YFSETQ. The germline V and J ends were trimmed by 0 bases and 6 bases, with 9 bases remaining between them. This CDR3 has 14 amino acids.

This chain joins TRBV27 and TRBJ2-7, with 8 bases that match TRBD2. Losses at the gene ends were 6 bases for V and 2 bases for J; bases not matched to a gene: 6. Per the germline V gene, CDR1 is MNHEY and CDR2 is SMNVEV (reference sequence). The CDR3 totals 14 residues. The CDR3 nucleotides are TGTGCCAGCAGGGAACTAGCGGCCCCCTACGAGCAGTACTTC. It encodes CASRELAAPYEQYF.

This clonotype was observed a few times. This chain uses TRBV15 with TRBJ2-2; D may be TRBD1 (6 bases). CDR1 and CDR2 from the germline V gene are LNHNV and YYDKDF (reference sequence). Between the trimmed V and J ends, which lost 5 bases and 1 base, there was a span of 14 bases. This CDR3 is built from 16 residues. CDR3 DNA: TGTGCCACCAGCGAACACCAACAGGGGAACACCGGGGAGCTGTTTTTT. Translated: CATSEHQQGNTGELFF.

At least ten counts were recorded for this clonotype. This chain joins TRBV7-2 and TRBJ1-2; D unclear. Between the trimmed V and J ends, which lost 5 bases and 3 bases, there was a span of 19 bases. The CDR3 has 16 amino acids. Germline CDR1 SGHTA, CDR2 FQGNSA. DNA for the CDR3: TGTGCCAGCAGCCCACGAAGCCAGACCCCTTACTATGGCTACACCTTC. It encodes CASSPRSQTPYYGYTF.

The table lists this clonotype with a few counts. This chain links TRBV6-5 with TRBJ2-5; 12 nucleotides agree with TRBD2. V was pared by 0 bases and J by 3 bases, with 2 bases of the junction left unmatched. The CDR3 has 16 amino acids. CDR1 and CDR2 from the germline V gene are MNHEY and SVGAGI. The CDR3 sequence: CASSYSTSGGEETQYF. The CDR3 region has the DNA TGTGCCAGCAGTTACTCGACTAGCGGGGGAGAAGAGACCCAGTACTTC.

This clonotype appeared many times. The chain links TRBV7-8 to TRBJ2-2; the D call may be TRBD1 or TRBD2 (6 bases each). Trimming took off 2 bases at V and 3 bases at J, with 7 bases between the two ends. This CDR3 comprises 14 residues. Looked up from germline, CDR1 is SGHVS and CDR2 is FQNEAQ. The chain's CDR3 is CASSLRGDTGELFF. The CDR3 nucleotides are TGTGCCAGCAGCTTAAGGGGGGACACCGGGGAGCTGTTTTTT.

This clonotype has ten or more counts. The rearrangement joins TRBV7-9 to TRBJ2-5; 9 bases map to TRBD2. The CDR3 runs to 15 residues. From germline, CDR1 is SEHNR and CDR2 FQNEAQ (reference sequence). V was clipped by 7 bases and J by 5 bases; unmatched bases: 11. The chain's CDR3 is CASNKGAGGYETQYF. The CDR3 coding sequence is TGTGCCAGCAACAAGGGGGCGGGGGGGTATGAGACCCAGTACTTC.

The V and J genes are TRBV7-9 and TRBJ1-6; TRBD1 agrees at 8 bases. V was pared by 4 bases and J by 7 bases, with 12 bases of the junction left unmatched. The CDR3 is made up of 17 amino acids. In germline, CDR1 is SEHNR, CDR2 FQNEAQ (reference sequence). CDR3 in DNA: TGTGCCAGCAGCTCGCCCCAGTCAGGGGGCAGCAATTCACCCCTCCACTTT. Translated: CASSSPQSGGSNSPLHF.

J is TRBJ2-1 and V is TRBV4-1, with TRBD2 matching 12 bases. Losses at the gene ends were 4 bases for V and 4 bases for J; bases not matched to a gene: 5. This CDR3 spans 16 amino acids. The germline gives CDR1 MGHRA, CDR2 YSYEKL. CDR3 region: CASSRLAGGGYNEQFF. For the CDR3, the DNA is TGCGCCAGCAGCCGCCTAGCGGGGGGGGGGTACAATGAGCAGTTCTTC.